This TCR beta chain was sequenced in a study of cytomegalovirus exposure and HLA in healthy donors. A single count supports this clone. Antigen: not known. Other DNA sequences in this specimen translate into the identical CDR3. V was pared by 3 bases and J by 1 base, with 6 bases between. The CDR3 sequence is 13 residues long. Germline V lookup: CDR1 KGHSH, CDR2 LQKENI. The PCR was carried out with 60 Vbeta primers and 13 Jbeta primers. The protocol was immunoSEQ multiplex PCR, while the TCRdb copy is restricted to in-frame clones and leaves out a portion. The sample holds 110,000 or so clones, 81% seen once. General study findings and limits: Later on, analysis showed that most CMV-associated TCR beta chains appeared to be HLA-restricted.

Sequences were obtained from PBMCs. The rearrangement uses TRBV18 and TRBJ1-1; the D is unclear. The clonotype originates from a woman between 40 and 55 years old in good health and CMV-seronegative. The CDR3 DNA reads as TGTGCCAGCTCACCCTCGTCGAACACTGAAGCTTTCTTT. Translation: CASSPSSNTEAFF.